This T cell receptor beta chain came from a study of T cell responses to AZD1222 COVID-19 vaccine. Notes on the study in general: Recipients of two AZD1222 doses showed rising Spike-specific TCR breadth and depth. No day 14 peak samples; only post-peak repertoires were characterized. Most donors were white British and more were female, and clonal diversity was possibly underestimated.

Remarks on this clone: Its antigen is still unknown.

CDR3 length: 15 residues. Trimming stripped 3 bases from V and 1 base from J, with 13 bases between. Looked up from germline, CDR1 is LNHDA and CDR2 is SQIVND (reference sequence). The repertoire was sequenced with immunoSEQ multiplex PCR; TCRdb's copy has only in-frame clones and lacks some. Of over 85,000 clones in the sample, approximately 90% were seen once. The study pooled second doses at about 4 or about 12 weeks. This specimen was peripheral blood, taken 28 days after the second AZD1222 dose. This TCR derives from an adult who received the AZD1222 COVID-19 vaccine. J is TRBJ2-7 and V is TRBV19, with D tentatively TRBD1 (5 bases). This chain's CDR3 is CASSMGQAESYEQYF. CDR3 nucleotides: TGTGCCAGTAGTATGGGGCAGGCAGAATCCTACGAGCAGTACTTC.